Here is one T cell receptor beta chain with its context. This sample was taken from a study of control samples from healthy donors and cancer patients. Clones were read by immunoSEQ multiplex PCR, and TCRdb kept only the in-frame ones, dropping some. The repertoire holds around 99,000 clones, with roughly 89% as singletons. From germline, CDR1 is SQVTM and CDR2 ANQGSEA. Deletions cut 4 bases from V and 6 bases from J, with 4 bases between. The CDR3 covers 10 residues. This TCR came from a woman in her fifties or sixties in good health. This chain joins TRBV29-1 and TRBJ2-1; D not certain. The source material was blood. CDR3 region: CSVAGNEQFF. CDR3 in DNA: TGCAGCGTTGCGGGCAATGAGCAGTTCTTC.